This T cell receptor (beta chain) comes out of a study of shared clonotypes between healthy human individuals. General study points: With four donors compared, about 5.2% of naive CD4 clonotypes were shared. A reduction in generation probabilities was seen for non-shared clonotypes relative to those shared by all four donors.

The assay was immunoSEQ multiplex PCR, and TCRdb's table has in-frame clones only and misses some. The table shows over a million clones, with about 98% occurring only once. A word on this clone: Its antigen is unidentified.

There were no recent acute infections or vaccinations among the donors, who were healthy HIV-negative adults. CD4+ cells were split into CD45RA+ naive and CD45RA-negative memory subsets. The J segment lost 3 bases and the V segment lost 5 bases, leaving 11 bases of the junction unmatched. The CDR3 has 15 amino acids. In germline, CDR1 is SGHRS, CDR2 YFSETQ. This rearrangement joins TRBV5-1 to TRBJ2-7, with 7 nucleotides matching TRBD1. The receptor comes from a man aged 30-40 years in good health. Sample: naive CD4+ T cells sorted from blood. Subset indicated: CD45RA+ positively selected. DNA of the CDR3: TGCGCCAGCAGGAACTTGGACAGGTCCAACTACGAGCAGTACTTC. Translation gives CASRNLDRSNYEQYF.